The text below deals with one TCR beta chain. The data were taken from a study of blood T cell repertoires in COVID-19. The overall study: Samples taken during acute and convalescent COVID-19 were collected in the United States, Italy and Spain. PBMCs, B-cell-depleted T cells, or T cells were the source of the cDNA or gDNA that made up the material.

This CDR3 is 16 amino acids long. Germline CDR1 is SGHVS and CDR2 is FNYEAQ. With V trimmed by 2 bases and J by 5 bases, 8 bases remained unmatched. Here immunoSEQ multiplex PCR was the method, and the copy in TCRdb shows in-frame clones only, minus some. The table includes 50,000 to 70,000 clones, approximately 88% detected once. The TCR sequence derives from a man in his 70s with active COVID-19. The sequenced sample consisted of peripheral blood. The chain links TRBV7-6 to TRBJ2-3; 9 bases map to TRBD1. The CDR3 bases are TGTGCCAGCAGCTTATTACAGGGGGCGCAGGGAGATACGCAGTATTTT. This encodes CASSLLQGAQGDTQYF.